This T cell receptor (beta chain) was obtained from a study of Graves' ophthalmopathy and Graves' hyperthyroidism. Germline values: CDR1 DFQATT, CDR2 SNEGSKA (reference sequence). Trimming removed 5 bases from V and 4 bases from J, with 14 bases in between. The CDR3 is made up of 13 amino acids. TCR beta CDR3 amplification used RNA transcripts. HTBI-primed first-round RT-PCR preceded second-round multiplex PCR. In TCRdb, the multiplex PCR reads were re-called with MiXCR into one record per CDR3 protein. The sample has 150,000 to 200,000 distinct CDR3 sequences, roughly two fifths seen once. The table lists this clonotype with many counts.

The rearrangement joins TRBV20-1 to TRBJ2-5, with D maybe TRBD2 (6 bases). Sequences were obtained from peripheral blood. This TCR derives from a young man with Graves' ophthalmopathy. CDR3 in DNA: TGCAGTGCTGGGCTACGGAGGGGAGAGACCCAGTACTTC. This sequence encodes CSAGLRRGETQYF.